The 3 T cell receptor beta chains below all came from one sample that was sequenced in a study of T cells in Graves' hyperthyroidism and ophthalmopathy. From RNA transcripts, TCR beta CDR3 regions were amplified. An initial round of RT-PCR targeting the TCR CDR3 relied on the HTBI primer set. TCRdb redid the calling of the multiplex PCR reads with MiXCR, one entry per CDR3 protein. The sample contains about half a million distinct CDR3 sequences, approximately 25% of which appear only once. The sequenced material came from blood. All receptors derive from a woman aged 30 to 39 with Graves' ophthalmopathy.

This clonotype was picked up many times. The V call is TRBV24-1, the J call TRBJ2-2; perhaps TRBD2 as D (5 bases). The CDR3 spans 16 residues. Germline V CDR1 and CDR2: KGHDR, SFDVKD. The germline V and J ends were trimmed by 5 bases and 0 bases, with 12 bases remaining between them. The CDR3 sequence: CATSGGPLTNTGELFF. The CDR3 DNA reads as TGTGCCACCAGTGGCGGGCCCCTTACGAACACCGGGGAGCTGTTTTTT.

In its sample, this clonotype was seen many times. The CDR3 nucleotides are TGCGCCAGCAGCACGAACAGGGGGCAAAACACTGAAGCTTTCTTT. Protein sequence: CASSTNRGQNTEAFF. The rearrangement links TRBV5-1 to TRBJ1-1; 9 nucleotides match TRBD1. V lost 4 bases to trimming and J lost 2 bases; unmatched junction nucleotides: 6. CDR1 SGHRS and CDR2 YFSETQ come from the germline V gene. This CDR3 has 15 residues.

This clonotype has at least ten counts. The chain has TRBV19 and TRBJ1-5; 8 nucleotides match TRBD1. Germline V gene data show CDR1 as LNHDA and CDR2 as SQIVND (reference sequence). The CDR3 extends over 16 amino acids. J lost 0 bases, V lost 3 bases, and 4 bases had no gene match. CDR3 amino acids: CASSIRDRRSNQPQHF. The DNA of the CDR3 is TGTGCCAGTAGTATCCGGGACAGGCGTAGCAATCAGCCCCAGCATTTT.